This TCR beta chain was recovered during a study of shared clonotypes between healthy human individuals. Findings of the study overall: Non-shared clonotypes had lower generation probabilities than clonotypes shared by all four sorted-subset donors.

Data came from immunoSEQ multiplex PCR; TCRdb stores just in-frame clones and leaves some out. The table records more than 2 million clones, around 96% of them present only once. In the case of this clone: Its antigen is still unknown.

CD45RO-negative cells were positively selected for CCR7, leaving out terminally differentiated effector memory CD45RA+ cells. Germline CDR1 KGHSH, CDR2 LQKENI. The ends were cut back, 3 bases at V and 3 bases at J, with 9 bases in the middle. The CDR3 consists of 14 residues. The sample comprised naive CD8+ T cells sorted from blood. The chain employs TRBV18 and TRBJ2-1; D might be TRBD1 (6 bases). The TCR originated in a man in his late teens or twenties in good health. CDR3 sequence: CASSPMTGYNEQFF. For the CDR3, the DNA is TGTGCCAGCTCACCCATGACAGGCTACAATGAGCAGTTCTTC.